The 16 T cell receptor beta chains below were found in one sample sequenced in a study of blood T cells in healthy people across ages (dated by TCRdb to about 2015). Library generation was performed with 5' RACE. The sequencer listed for this sample is Illumina HiSeq 2500. A second PCR of roughly 6 to 11 cycles was run with a J-beta primer mix and a sample-barcoded 5' primer. TCRdb applied fastp at Q25 and MiXCR to the public reads, then kept only in-frame beta chains. When rows share a CDR3 protein, they turn into one entry using the most common DNA and genes. This sample comprises 600,000 to 900,000 distinct CDR3 sequences, 20% to 30% of them detected only once. The ten biggest clones cover about 3% of the sample. This sample was also put to use in a study of T cells of mothers and their children.

Sample: blood. Source of these receptors: a boy aged 5 to 17 in good health.

In its sample, this clonotype was seen a few times. The J gene is TRBJ2-7, the V gene TRBV20-1, with 15 bases lining up with TRBD2. Trimming cost V 4 bases and J 3 bases; bases outside gene matches: 10. Looked up from germline, CDR1 is DFQATT and CDR2 is SNEGSKA (reference sequence). The CDR3 has 17 residues. The CDR3 is CSATGLAGGRARYEQYF. DNA of the CDR3: TGCAGTGCTACGGGACTAGCGGGGGGCCGGGCCCGCTACGAGCAGTACTTC.

V gene TRBV20-1 combines with J gene TRBJ2-2; possibly TRBD2 for D (6 bases). Trimming shortened V by 1 base and J by 2 bases, and 14 bases separated the two germline ends. The CDR3 has 16 amino acids. Germline CDR1 and CDR2: DFQATT and SNEGSKA (reference sequence). The CDR3 nucleotides are TGCAGTGCTAGAGCAGGGACTTCTCTTAACACCGGGGAGCTGTTTTTT. Its protein is CSARAGTSLNTGELFF.

This clonotype was seen a handful of times. The chain has TRBV9 and TRBJ1-4; D gene uncertain. The CDR3 covers 15 residues. Trimming shortened V by 3 bases and J by 1 base, and 10 bases separated the two germline ends. Germline CDR1 SGDLS, CDR2 YYNGEE. CDR3: CASSGNGRTNEKLFF. The CDR3 nucleotides are TGTGCCAGCAGCGGGAACGGTCGAACTAATGAAAAACTGTTTTTT.

This chain joins TRBV29-1 and TRBJ2-7; D is unclear. This CDR3 has 14 residues. Germline CDR1 is SQVTM and CDR2 is ANQGSEA. The V end was cut by 6 bases, the J end by 5 bases, with 20 bases between. The CDR3 region is CSVVRAKDSNEQYF. In DNA, the CDR3 is TGCAGCGTCGTCCGGGCTAAGGATTCGAACGAGCAGTACTTC.

The chain combines TRBV4-1 with TRBJ2-2; D perhaps matches TRBD1 (5 bases). Germline assignment: CDR1 MGHRA and CDR2 YSYEKL. The V gene lost 1 base and the J gene lost 3 bases, with 18 bases spanning the gap. The CDR3 covers 18 residues. DNA for the CDR3: TGCGCCAGCAGCCAAGGGTACAGTAAGGGGATGGACACCGGGGAGCTGTTTTTT. Translating it yields CASSQGYSKGMDTGELFF.

In DNA, the CDR3 is TGTGCCAGCTCACCACAGTCAGGGGCGCCCGGACAAGAGACCCAGTACTTC. Protein product: CASSPQSGAPGQETQYF. The chain employs TRBV18 and TRBJ2-5; the D gene is possibly TRBD1 (6 bases). The V end was cut by 1 base, the J end by 2 bases, with 17 bases between. The V gene's germline CDR1 is KGHSH and CDR2 LQKENI. The length of the CDR3 is 17 residues.

This chain connects TRBV7-6 to TRBJ2-3; D is unclear. The CDR3 is 15 residues long. Germline assignment: CDR1 SGHVS and CDR2 FNYEAQ. Trimming removed 4 bases at V and 1 base at J, with 12 bases between. The CDR3 DNA reads TGTGCCAGCAGCTCGCACCCCGGAGGCACAGATACGCAGTATTTT. Translation gives CASSSHPGGTDTQYF.

The V gene is TRBV3-1, the J gene TRBJ1-2, with a possible D match to TRBD1 (5 bases). The CDR3 length is 13 residues. Trimming took off 5 bases at V and 6 bases at J, with 13 bases between the two ends. The germline V gene encodes CDR1 LGHDT and CDR2 YNNKEL (reference sequence). The CDR3 protein is CASSVWTLDGYTF. DNA of the CDR3: TGTGCCAGCAGCGTCTGGACACTGGATGGCTACACCTTC.

This clonotype was observed a few times. V and J are TRBV14 and TRBJ2-5; no firm D call. The CDR3 has 16 residues. Germline CDR1 SGHDN, CDR2 FVKESK. The V gene lost 3 bases and the J gene lost 2 bases, with 16 bases spanning the gap. CDR3 DNA: TGTGCCAGCAGCCAGGGGTATAGGGCGGTGCAAGAGACCCAGTACTTC. This codes for CASSQGYRAVQETQYF.

This clonotype was found a few times. The genes are TRBV20-1 and TRBJ2-7; D may be TRBD1 or TRBD2 (5 bases each). V was cut by 6 bases and J by 0 bases, with 33 bases left in between. The CDR3 sequence is 20 residues long. Germline CDR1 is DFQATT and CDR2 is SNEGSKA (reference sequence). For the CDR3, the DNA is TGCAGTGCCCAATCCCCTCGGGGCCTCGTACATCCCGCTGGCTCCTACGAGCAGTACTTC. Translated, it gives CSAQSPRGLVHPAGSYEQYF.

A few counts support this clonotype. The CDR3 region has the DNA TGCAGTGCTGGCTCCCGGGAATTTAATGAAAAACTGTTTTTT. Its translation is CSAGSREFNEKLFF. This chain links TRBV20-1 with TRBJ1-4; D gene unclear. Germline CDR1 reads DFQATT; CDR2 reads SNEGSKA (reference sequence). Trimming took 5 bases from V and 4 from J, leaving 14 bases between them. CDR3 length: 14 amino acids.

The rearrangement joins TRBV19 to TRBJ1-5; D remains ambiguous. CDR1 is LNHDA, CDR2 SQIVND, per germline (reference sequence). The germline V and J ends were trimmed by 4 bases and 2 bases, with 15 bases remaining between them. The CDR3 extends over 16 amino acids. The CDR3 region has the DNA TGTGCCAGTAGTAATACCTACGGGCGCGGCAATCAGCCCCAGCATTTT. It codes for CASSNTYGRGNQPQHF.

The V and J genes are TRBV9 and TRBJ2-1; D is possibly TRBD1 or TRBD2 (5 bases each). The CDR3 covers 15 residues. Germline-derived CDR1 and CDR2 are SGDLS and YYNGEE. V lost 1 base, J lost 2 bases, and 10 bases lay in between. This chain's CDR3 is CASSVRDPTYNEQFF. The CDR3 nucleotides are TGTGCCAGCAGCGTAAGGGACCCGACCTACAATGAGCAGTTCTTC.

The V and J genes are TRBV28 and TRBJ2-7; TRBD1 agrees at 9 bases. In germline, CDR1 is MDHEN, CDR2 SYDVKM. The CDR3 sequence is 16 residues long. V gave up 6 bases and J gave up 1 base; unmatched junction bases: 10. CDR3 region: CASRPRGQGRSYEQYF. The CDR3 DNA reads TGTGCCAGCAGACCAAGGGGACAGGGTAGGTCCTACGAGCAGTACTTC.

This clonotype was seen more than once but under ten times. The chain links TRBV4-1 to TRBJ1-4; D gene unclear. Germline V CDR1 and CDR2: MGHRA, YSYEKL. Trimming stripped 1 base from V and 6 bases from J, with 18 bases between. CDR3 length: 17 amino acids. The CDR3 loop is CASSQVPHGAEDEKLFF. In DNA form, the CDR3 reads TGCGCCAGCAGCCAAGTACCTCACGGAGCCGAGGATGAAAAACTGTTTTTT.

This chain joins TRBV6-1 and TRBJ2-3, with 8 bases fitting TRBD2. Germline CDR1 and CDR2: MNHNS and SASEGT. J was trimmed by 2 bases and V by 11 bases; bases with no gene match: 9. This CDR3 has 14 amino acids. The CDR3 region is CAGRLASFTDTQYF. CDR3 DNA sequence: TGTGCCGGTAGACTAGCGTCGTTCACAGATACGCAGTATTTT.